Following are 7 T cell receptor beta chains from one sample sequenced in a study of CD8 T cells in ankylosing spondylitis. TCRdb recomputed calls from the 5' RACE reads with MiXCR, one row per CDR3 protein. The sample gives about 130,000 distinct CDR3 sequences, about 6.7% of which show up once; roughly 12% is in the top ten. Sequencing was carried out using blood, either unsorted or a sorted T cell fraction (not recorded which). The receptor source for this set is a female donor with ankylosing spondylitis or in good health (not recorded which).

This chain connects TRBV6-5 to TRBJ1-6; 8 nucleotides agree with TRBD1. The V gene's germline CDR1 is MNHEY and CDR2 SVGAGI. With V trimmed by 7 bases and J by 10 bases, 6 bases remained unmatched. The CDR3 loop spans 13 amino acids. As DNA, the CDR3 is TGTGCCAGCACTTTGGACAGGGACTCACCCCTCCACTTT. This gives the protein CASTLDRDSPLHF.

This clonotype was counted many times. CDR3 loop: CSASRQGMNTEAFF. As DNA, the CDR3 is TGCAGTGCTAGTCGACAGGGGATGAACACTGAAGCTTTCTTT. The genes are TRBV20-1 and TRBJ1-1, with 8 bases identical to TRBD1. The length of the CDR3 is 14 residues. CDR1 is DFQATT, CDR2 SNEGSKA, per germline (reference sequence). V was clipped by 3 bases and J by 0 bases; unmatched bases: 3.

The CDR3 sequence: CTCSPSASPGQGPYEQYF. The CDR3, as DNA: TGTACCTGCAGTCCCTCCGCATCTCCGGGACAGGGTCCCTACGAGCAGTACTTC. This rearrangement joins TRBV2 to TRBJ2-7; 9 nucleotides agree with TRBD1. In germline, CDR1 is SNHLY, CDR2 FYNNEI. The CDR3 is 18 residues long.

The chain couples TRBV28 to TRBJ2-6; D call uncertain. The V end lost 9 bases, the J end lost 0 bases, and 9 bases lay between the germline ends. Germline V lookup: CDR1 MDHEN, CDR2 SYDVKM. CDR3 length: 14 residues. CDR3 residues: CASRSDSGANVLTF. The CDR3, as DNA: TGTGCCAGTCGCTCGGACTCTGGGGCCAACGTCCTGACTTTC.

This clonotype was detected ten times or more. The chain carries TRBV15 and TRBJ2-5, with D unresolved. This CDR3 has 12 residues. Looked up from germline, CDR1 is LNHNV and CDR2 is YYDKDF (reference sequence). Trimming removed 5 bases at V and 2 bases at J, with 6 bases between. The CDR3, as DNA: TGTGCCACCAGCCAGCCGCAAGAGACCCAGTACTTC. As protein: CATSQPQETQYF.

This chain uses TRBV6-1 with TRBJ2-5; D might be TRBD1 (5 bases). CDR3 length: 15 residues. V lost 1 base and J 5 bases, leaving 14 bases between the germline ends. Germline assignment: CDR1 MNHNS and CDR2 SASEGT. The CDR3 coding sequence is TGTGCCAGCAGTGAAGAGTCAGGGAAGGAGGAGACCCAGTACTTC. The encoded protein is CASSEESGKEETQYF.

The CDR3 bases are TGTGCCAGCTCACCAACCCGTGGGGAACGTGCTGAAGCTTTCTTT. This codes for CASSPTRGERAEAFF. V is TRBV18 and J is TRBJ1-1; D is ambiguous. Trimming left V 2 bases short and J 6 bases short, with 16 bases between. The CDR3 runs to 15 residues. Germline V gene lookup returns CDR1 KGHSH and CDR2 LQKENI.